Each of the 32 T cell receptor beta chains below was sequenced from the same sample in a study of shared clonotypes between healthy human individuals. Only in-frame clones appear in the TCRdb table, and some are missing; sequencing was by immunoSEQ multiplex PCR. The table lists around 600,000 clones, roughly 98% of them singletons. As defined, naive CD8 cells were CD45RO-negative and positively selected for CCR7, with terminally differentiated effector memory CD45RA+ cells excluded. Sequencing was done on a sample of naive CD8+ T cells sorted from blood. The receptor set was obtained from a man aged 30-40 years in good health.

The J gene is TRBJ2-2, the V gene TRBV5-6; D may be TRBD1 (6 bases). CDR1 SGHDT and CDR2 YYEEEE come from the germline V gene. The CDR3 contains 12 residues. Trimming removed 2 bases at V and 8 bases at J, with 7 bases between. The CDR3 reads CASSFGTGELFF. The CDR3 coding sequence is TGTGCCAGCAGCTTTGGGACAGGGGAGCTGTTTTTT.

The rearrangement uses TRBV4-3 and TRBJ2-5, with D unresolved. The CDR3 is made up of 13 amino acids. Between the trimmed V and J ends, which lost 1 base and 4 bases, there was a span of 7 bases. Looked up from germline, CDR1 is LGHNA and CDR2 is YSLEER. Here the CDR3 reads CASSQGPGETQYF. The CDR3 nucleotides read TGCGCCAGCAGCCAAGGGCCAGGAGAGACCCAGTACTTC.

The chain employs TRBV5-1 and TRBJ2-2; D is unresolved. CDR1 and CDR2 from the germline V gene are SGHRS and YFSETQ. V was clipped by 5 bases and J by 3 bases, with 5 bases between them. This CDR3 contains 12 residues. CDR3 protein: CASRADTGELFF. The CDR3 DNA follows: TGCGCCAGCAGGGCAGACACCGGGGAGCTGTTTTTT. Variable domain in full (rest from reference TRBV5-1 and TRBJ2-2): KAGVTQTPRYLIKTRGQQVTLSCSPISGHRSVSWYQQTPGQGLQFLFEYFSETQRNKGNFPGRFSGRQFSNSRSEMNVSTLELGDSALYLCASRADTGELFFGEGSRLTVL.

The chain links TRBV19 to TRBJ2-7; D is tentatively TRBD1 or TRBD2 (7 bases each). The germline V gene encodes CDR1 LNHDA and CDR2 SQIVND (reference sequence). The CDR3 extends over 16 amino acids. Trimming took 5 bases from V and 5 from J, leaving 22 bases between them. The CDR3 DNA sequence: TGTGCCAGTAGTTCCGCAAGCAGGGGGGGCGGGCACGAGCAGTACTTC. Encoded protein: CASSSASRGGGHEQYF.

The V call is TRBV5-4, the J call TRBJ2-7; D unclear. The V end lost 4 bases, the J end lost 5 bases, and 10 bases lay between the germline ends. CDR3 size: 12 residues. Germline V gives CDR1 SGHNT, CDR2 YYREEE (reference sequence). This chain's CDR3 is CASSPGTHEQYF. CDR3 bases: TGTGCCAGCAGCCCTGGTACCCACGAGCAGTACTTC. Drawing the rest from reference TRBV5-4 and TRBJ2-7, the complete variable domain is ETGVTQSPTHLIKTRGQQVTLRCSSQSGHNTVSWYQQALGQGPQFIFQYYREEENGRGNFPPRFSGLQFPNYSSELNVNALELDDSALYLCASSPGTHEQYFGPGTRLTVT.

The chain is built from TRBV30 and TRBJ1-5; D gene ambiguous. Germline loops: CDR1 GTSNPN, CDR2 SVGIG (reference sequence). V was pared by 1 base and J by 3 bases, with 10 bases between. This CDR3 has 14 residues. CDR3 sequence (DNA): TGTGCCTGGAGTGAAGTTCCCCTCAATCAGCCCCAGCATTTT. This sequence encodes CAWSEVPLNQPQHF.

This chain connects TRBV4-3 to TRBJ1-2; 8 bases line up with TRBD1. The germline CDR1 and CDR2 sequences are LGHNA and YSLEER. The V and J ends lost 3 bases and 4 bases, in that order; junction bases with no gene match: 13. The CDR3 has 17 residues. In nucleotides, the CDR3 is TGCGCCAGCAGCCAGGACTTGCCCGACAGGGGAGTCTATGGCTACACCTTC. It is translated as CASSQDLPDRGVYGYTF.

This clone has only one observation. The chain carries TRBV4-1 and TRBJ2-7, with 10 bases fitting TRBD2. Trimming cost V 6 bases and J 4 bases; bases outside gene matches: 9. The length of the CDR3 is 15 residues. The germline V gene encodes CDR1 MGHRA and CDR2 YSYEKL. This CDR3 reads CASRAVASGRYEQYF. For the CDR3, the DNA is TGCGCCAGCAGGGCAGTGGCTAGCGGGAGATACGAGCAGTACTTC.

The chain carries TRBV10-2 and TRBJ2-7; TRBD2 agrees at 8 bases. This CDR3 has 13 amino acids. Germline values: CDR1 WSHSY, CDR2 SAAADI. V trimming: 9 bases; J trimming: 0 bases; junction bases outside the gene matches: 4. The DNA for the CDR3 is TGCGCCAGTGGTAGCGGGAACTCCTACGAGCAGTACTTC. Its translation: CASGSGNSYEQYF.

The J gene is TRBJ2-5, the V gene TRBV6-5; 10 bases are a match to TRBD2. Germline-derived CDR1 and CDR2 are MNHEY and SVGAGI. CDR3 length equals 14 residues. The V segment lost 5 bases and the J segment 6 bases; nucleotides outside the gene matches: 6. The CDR3 DNA is TGTGCCAGCAGTACTAGCGGGATGGGAAAGACCCAGTACTTC. It encodes CASSTSGMGKTQYF.

This chain connects TRBV6-1 to TRBJ2-3; 8 nucleotides line up with TRBD1. The CDR3 runs 15 residues. Germline V CDR1 and CDR2: MNHNS, SASEGT. The V segment lost 1 base and the J segment 2 bases; nucleotides outside the gene matches: 2. Here the CDR3 DNA reads TGTGCCAGCAGTGAAGGGACAGGGAACACAGATACGCAGTATTTT. Translation gives CASSEGTGNTDTQYF.

The chain is built from TRBV29-1 and TRBJ2-1; D may correspond to TRBD1 or TRBD2 (6 bases each). The CDR3 loop spans 13 amino acids. Between the trimmed V and J ends, which lost 7 bases and 7 bases, there was a span of 17 bases. CDR1 is SQVTM, CDR2 ANQGSEA, per germline. CDR3 bases: TGCAGCGGGAGGGGACATACTAAGAATGAGCAGTTCTTC. Its protein product is CSGRGHTKNEQFF.

The gene calls are TRBV9 and TRBJ2-1; TRBD2 is a possible D gene (5 bases). Germline values: CDR1 SGDLS, CDR2 YYNGEE. The CDR3 extends over 14 amino acids. Trimming removed 3 bases from V and 8 bases from J, with 15 bases in between. CDR3 in DNA: TGTGCCAGCAGCGCGGGGTACGAAATGGATGAGCAGTTCTTC. It specifies CASSAGYEMDEQFF.

V is TRBV5-1 and J is TRBJ2-7, with 7 bases lining up with TRBD1. This CDR3 is 13 amino acids long. CDR1 and CDR2 (germline): SGHRS, YFSETQ. The V and J ends lost 5 bases and 4 bases, in that order; junction bases with no gene match: 6. The CDR3 sequence: CASRDGQAYEQYF. The DNA of the CDR3 is TGCGCCAGCAGAGATGGACAGGCTTACGAGCAGTACTTC.

The chain joins TRBV7-9 to TRBJ2-7, with 8 bases aligning to TRBD1. This CDR3 region has 16 residues. V was pared by 5 bases and J by 1 base, with 10 bases of the junction left unmatched. The V gene's germline CDR1 is SEHNR and CDR2 FQNEAQ (reference sequence). The CDR3 DNA follows: TGTGCCAGCAGCCCGACCGGGACAGGCCTTTCCTACGAGCAGTACTTC. Translating it yields CASSPTGTGLSYEQYF.

The DNA of the CDR3 is TGTGCCAGCAGCTTAGTTTTCCCCGGTCACAGTCAGCCCCAGCATTTT. Translation: CASSLVFPGHSQPQHF. The chain uses TRBV11-3 and TRBJ1-5; D gene ambiguous. Trimming took off 1 base at V and 6 bases at J, with 16 bases between the two ends. The germline V gene encodes CDR1 SGHNT and CDR2 YENEEA. This CDR3 is built from 16 residues.

The chain uses TRBV28 and TRBJ2-5; D may be TRBD1 (5 bases). The CDR3 runs 13 residues. Germline V CDR1 and CDR2: MDHEN, SYDVKM. Trimming removed 2 bases from V and 2 bases from J, with 6 bases in between. CDR3 protein: CASSLQGQETQYF. CDR3 DNA: TGTGCCAGCAGTTTACAGGGACAAGAGACCCAGTACTTC.

The V and J genes are TRBV14 and TRBJ2-5; D perhaps matches TRBD1 (6 bases). CDR1 is SGHDN and CDR2 is FVKESK in the germline V gene. There are 14 residues in the CDR3. The V end lost 1 base, the J end lost 4 bases, and 10 bases lay between the germline ends. The CDR3, as DNA: TGTGCCAGCAGCCAAGTACTAGGGGGAGAGACCCAGTACTTC. Translating it yields CASSQVLGGETQYF.

The chain joins TRBV7-2 to TRBJ2-1; D ambiguous. CDR1 is SGHTA and CDR2 is FQGNSA in the germline V gene. The CDR3 has 11 residues. Trimming removed 2 bases at V and 9 bases at J, with 5 bases between. The chain's CDR3 is CASSLRAEQFF. The CDR3 region has the DNA TGTGCCAGCAGCTTACGGGCTGAGCAGTTCTTC.

The table lists this clone with a count of one. V and J are TRBV7-9 and TRBJ2-1, with TRBD2 identical over 8 bases. The CDR3 length is 19 residues. Trimming took 4 bases from V and 0 from J; bases not matched to a gene: 14. Germline V gene sequence: CDR1 SEHNR, CDR2 FQNEAQ (reference sequence). CDR3 loop: CASSSPGGLRPSSYNEQFF. The CDR3 DNA sequence: TGTGCCAGCAGCTCGCCGGGGGGGTTGCGGCCAAGCTCCTACAATGAGCAGTTCTTC.

Comment on this clone: A read error may produce the germline difference seen at one junction end. The chain uses TRBV28 and TRBJ2-1; 8 positions agree with TRBD1. The CDR3 sequence is 18 residues long. Germline lookup yields CDR1 MDHEN and CDR2 SYDVKM. CDR3 amino acids: CASSPPDRVEAGYNGQFF. The CDR3 DNA sequence: TGTGCCAGCAGCCCCCCGGACAGGGTGGAGGCAGGATACAATGGGCAGTTCTTC.

V gene TRBV7-2 combines with J gene TRBJ2-7, with a weak D call TRBD2 (6 bases). Germline-derived CDR1 and CDR2 are SGHTA and FQGNSA. This CDR3 spans 15 amino acids. Trimming pared 2 bases from V and 1 base from J, leaving 12 bases between. CDR3 sequence reads: CASSLIGGASYEQYF. Here the CDR3 DNA reads TGTGCCAGCAGCTTAATCGGGGGTGCGTCCTACGAGCAGTACTTC.

J is TRBJ2-1 and V is TRBV27; weak D call: TRBD2 (6 bases). Germline V gene lookup returns CDR1 MNHEY and CDR2 SMNVEV (reference sequence). This CDR3 has 15 residues. V lost 2 bases to trimming and J lost 7 bases, with 15 bases between them. The CDR3 protein is CASSLGAGKYNEQFF. The CDR3 DNA sequence: TGTGCCAGCAGTTTAGGGGCGGGAAAGTATAATGAGCAGTTCTTC.

J is TRBJ2-1 and V is TRBV20-1; unclear D gene. Germline V gene data show CDR1 as DFQATT and CDR2 as SNEGSKA (reference sequence). This CDR3 is built from 10 residues. Between the trimmed V and J ends, which lost 7 bases and 10 bases, there was a span of 11 bases. Here the CDR3 DNA reads TGCAGTGAGGAGCGCCAAGAGCAGTTCTTC. Protein product: CSEERQEQFF.

This clone showed up just once. The chain joins TRBV29-1 to TRBJ2-1; 7 bases are shared with TRBD1. J gave up 1 base and V 5 bases, and 2 bases lay outside the gene matches. Germline V gene data show CDR1 as SQVTM and CDR2 as ANQGSEA. This CDR3 contains 13 residues. The CDR3 region is CSVSTGSYNEQFF. The DNA for the CDR3 is TGCAGCGTTTCGACAGGGTCCTACAATGAGCAGTTCTTC.

The chain uses TRBV25-1 and TRBJ1-1; D perhaps matches TRBD1 (5 bases). V shed 3 bases and J shed 4 bases, with 12 bases lying between them. The V gene's germline CDR1 is MGHDK and CDR2 SYGVNS. The CDR3 length is 14 residues. DNA of the CDR3: TGTGCCAGCAGTGACCATAGGGGAGCCACTGAAGCTTTCTTT. Its translation is CASSDHRGATEAFF. Variable domain in full (rest from reference TRBV25-1 and TRBJ1-1): EADIYQTPRYLVIGTGKKITLECSQTMGHDKMYWYQQDPGMELHLIHYSYGVNSTEKGDLSSESTVSRIRTEHFPLTLESARPSHTSQYLCASSDHRGATEAFFGQGTRLTVV.

This chain uses TRBV7-9 with TRBJ1-2, with D possibly being TRBD1 (6 bases). The CDR3 totals 15 residues. Trimming cost V 6 bases and J 0 bases, with 14 bases left between them. Germline V gene data show CDR1 as SEHNR and CDR2 as FQNEAQ (reference sequence). CDR3 residues: CASSLGQSTNYGYTF. The CDR3 DNA follows: TGTGCCAGCAGTCTTGGACAGTCAACTAACTATGGCTACACCTTC.

The chain links TRBV7-9 to TRBJ1-4; D is uncertain. Germline V gene lookup returns CDR1 SEHNR and CDR2 FQNEAQ (reference sequence). V was trimmed by 5 bases and J by 7 bases, leaving 14 bases between them. The CDR3 runs 14 residues. CDR3 nucleotides: TGTGCCAGCAGCCCGCCTTCGGGAGGTGAAAAACTGTTTTTT. Translation: CASSPPSGGEKLFF.

The sample holds one count of this clone. This chain connects TRBV4-3 to TRBJ2-5; D might be TRBD1 or TRBD2, each matching 5 bases. The CDR3 spans 15 residues. Germline V gene sequence: CDR1 LGHNA, CDR2 YSLEER. DNA of the CDR3: TGCCTAATCGGGGCTCCGCGATCGTACCAAGAGACCCAGTACTTC. Protein product: CLIGAPRSYQETQYF.

The chain combines TRBV5-1 with TRBJ2-7; 9 bases map to TRBD1. The junction had 11 bases not matched to a gene; V was cut back by 6 bases and J by 7 bases. The germline CDR1 and CDR2 sequences are SGHRS and YFSETQ. The CDR3 contains 14 residues. CDR3 amino acids: CASKFSGQGLEQYF. CDR3 in DNA: TGCGCCAGCAAATTTTCGGGACAGGGTCTTGAGCAGTACTTC.

The chain uses TRBV13 and TRBJ2-7; D is unresolved. The CDR3 runs 14 residues. Germline loops: CDR1 PRHDT, CDR2 FYEKMQ (reference sequence). V was clipped by 1 base and J by 7 bases, with 14 bases between them. The CDR3 sequence is CASSLEDGAGEQYF. The CDR3 DNA follows: TGTGCCAGCAGCTTAGAGGATGGAGCCGGTGAGCAGTACTTC.

This chain uses TRBV7-2 with TRBJ2-7; D is possibly TRBD2 (5 bases). The CDR3 totals 13 residues. Trimming left V 5 bases short and J 6 bases short, with 14 bases between. CDR1 is SGHTA, CDR2 FQGNSA, per germline. As DNA, the CDR3 is TGTGCCAGCAGCCCCATCCCCCGGGGCGAGCAGTACTTC. Its protein product is CASSPIPRGEQYF.